This T cell receptor beta chain came from a study of shared clonotypes between healthy human individuals. General study results and limits: Lower generation probabilities were found for non-shared clonotypes than for those shared by all four donors.

Germline V lookup: CDR1 MDHEN, CDR2 SYDVKM. V was pared by 5 bases and J by 0 bases, with 13 bases between. The CDR3 covers 16 residues. As to this clone: What it binds is not known.

At a deep level, the assay was run. Methods used by the authors: Junction-only sequences produced by ImmunoSEQ had no quality scores, so filtering differed. TCRdb keeps only in-frame clones here, not all; method: immunoSEQ multiplex PCR. V and J calls and clone size are copied from that table; D and trimming were computed from the DNA. This sample carries roughly 530,000 clones, 95% to 97% of them seen once, and the ten largest clones take 0.06%. Sequencing was performed on naive CD4+ T cells sorted from blood. Subset described: CD45RA+ positively selected. This clonotype originated in a woman younger than 45 in good health. J is TRBJ1-4 and V is TRBV28, with D hard to call. The CDR3 DNA sequence: TGTGCCAGCAGTCTAACAGTAGCCTCAACTAATGAAAAACTGTTTTTT. Translated, it gives CASSLTVASTNEKLFF.